This TCR beta chain was sequenced during a study of PD-L1 blockade in urothelial cancer. Study background: Patients, treated from 2014 onward, received atezolizumab 1,200 mg intravenously every 3 weeks. Counts from blood samples showed a median of about 150,000 T cells. The authors examined blood 3 weeks (second dose) and 6 weeks after treatment start.

Profiling relied on immunoSEQ multiplex PCR, and the TCRdb table lists in-frame clones only, not all of them. The table has tens of thousands of clones, about 93% seen once. There are 16 residues in the CDR3. The J segment lost 0 bases and the V segment lost 2 bases, leaving 7 bases of the junction unmatched. CDR1 is MNHNY, CDR2 SVGAGI, per germline (reference sequence). Time point of the sample: peripheral blood 6 weeks after treatment start. A total of 1 to 8 samples per patient were collected pretreatment and on-treatment. This chain connects TRBV6-6 to TRBJ2-7, with 7 bases identical to TRBD1. The sample here was PBMCs, taken around atezolizumab (anti-PD-L1) treatment. The TCR sequence derives from a woman in her sixties or seventies with urothelial cancer. The CDR3 here is CASSYAGQDTSYEQYF. DNA of the CDR3: TGTGCCAGCAGTTACGCCGGACAGGACACCTCCTACGAGCAGTACTTC.